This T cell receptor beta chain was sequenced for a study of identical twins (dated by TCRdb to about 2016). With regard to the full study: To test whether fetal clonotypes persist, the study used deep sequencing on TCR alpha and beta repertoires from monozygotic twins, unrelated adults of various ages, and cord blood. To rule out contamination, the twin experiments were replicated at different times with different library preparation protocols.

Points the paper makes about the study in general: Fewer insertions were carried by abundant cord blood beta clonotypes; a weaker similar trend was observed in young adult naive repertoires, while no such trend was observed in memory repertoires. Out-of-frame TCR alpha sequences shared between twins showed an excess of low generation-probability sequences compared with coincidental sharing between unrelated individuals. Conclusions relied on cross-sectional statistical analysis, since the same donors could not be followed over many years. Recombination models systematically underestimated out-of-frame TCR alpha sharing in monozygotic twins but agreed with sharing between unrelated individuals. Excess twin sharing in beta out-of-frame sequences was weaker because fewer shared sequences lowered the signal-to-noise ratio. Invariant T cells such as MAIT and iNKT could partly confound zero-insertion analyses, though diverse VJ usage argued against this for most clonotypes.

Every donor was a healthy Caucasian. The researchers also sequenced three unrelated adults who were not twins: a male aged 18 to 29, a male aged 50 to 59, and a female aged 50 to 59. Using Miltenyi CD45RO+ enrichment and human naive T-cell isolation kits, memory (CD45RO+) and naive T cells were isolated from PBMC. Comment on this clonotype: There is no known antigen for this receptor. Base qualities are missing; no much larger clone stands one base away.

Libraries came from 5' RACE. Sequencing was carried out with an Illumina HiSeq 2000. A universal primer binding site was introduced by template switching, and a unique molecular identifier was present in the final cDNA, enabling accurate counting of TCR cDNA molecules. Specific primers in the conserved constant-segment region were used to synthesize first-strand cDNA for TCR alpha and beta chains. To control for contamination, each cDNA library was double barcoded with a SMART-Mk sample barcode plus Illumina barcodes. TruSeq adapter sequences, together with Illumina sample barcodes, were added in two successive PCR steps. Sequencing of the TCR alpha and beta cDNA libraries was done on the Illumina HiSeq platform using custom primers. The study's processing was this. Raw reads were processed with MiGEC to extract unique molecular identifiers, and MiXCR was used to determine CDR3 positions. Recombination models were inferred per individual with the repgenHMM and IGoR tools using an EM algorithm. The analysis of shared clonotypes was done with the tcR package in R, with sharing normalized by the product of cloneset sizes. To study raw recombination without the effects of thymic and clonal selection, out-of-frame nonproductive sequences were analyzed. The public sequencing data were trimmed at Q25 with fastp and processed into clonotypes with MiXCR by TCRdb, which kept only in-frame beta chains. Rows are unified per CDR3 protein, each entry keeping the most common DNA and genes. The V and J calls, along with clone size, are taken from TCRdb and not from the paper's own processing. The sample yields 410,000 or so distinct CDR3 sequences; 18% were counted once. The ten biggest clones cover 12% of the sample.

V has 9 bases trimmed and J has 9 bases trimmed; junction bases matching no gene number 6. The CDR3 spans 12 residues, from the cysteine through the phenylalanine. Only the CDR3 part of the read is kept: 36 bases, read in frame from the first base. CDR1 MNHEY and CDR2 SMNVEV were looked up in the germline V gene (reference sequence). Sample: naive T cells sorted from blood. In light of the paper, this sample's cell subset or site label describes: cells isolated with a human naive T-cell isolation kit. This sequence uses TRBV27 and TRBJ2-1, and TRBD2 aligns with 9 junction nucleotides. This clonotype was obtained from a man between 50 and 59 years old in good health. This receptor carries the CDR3 CASGGGAGEQFF. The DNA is TGTGCCAGTGGCGGGGGGGCGGGTGAGCAGTTCTTC.